Listed here are 18 T cell receptor beta chains from one sample, sequenced in a study of cytomegalovirus exposure and HLA in healthy donors. The study ran its PCR with 60 Vbeta and 13 Jbeta primers. Generated by immunoSEQ multiplex PCR, the TCRdb table keeps only in-frame clones and is missing some. The table shows about 130,000 clones, with approximately 87% occurring only once. Sequences were obtained from PBMCs. These receptors were taken from a man younger than 35 in good health and CMV-seropositive.

This rearrangement joins TRBV4-1 to TRBJ1-5, with TRBD1 matching 8 bases. This CDR3 comprises 14 residues. Germline CDR1 MGHRA, CDR2 YSYEKL. Trimming removed 1 base from V and 4 bases from J; junction bases left unmatched: 0. CDR3 nucleotides: TGCGCCAGCAGCCAAGGGACAGGGAATCAGCCCCAGCATTTT. Translated: CASSQGTGNQPQHF.

This clone was found once. Additional DNA sequences in this sample encode the identical CDR3. The genes are TRBV7-3 and TRBJ2-1, with 10 nucleotides matching TRBD2. The germline CDR1 and CDR2 sequences are SGHTA and FQGTGA. The CDR3 has 15 amino acids. V was clipped by 2 bases and J by 7 bases; unmatched bases: 5. The CDR3 nucleotides are TGTGCCAGCAGCTTACTAGCGGGGGCAGGGAATGAGCAGTTCTTC. This translates into CASSLLAGAGNEQFF.

The chain combines TRBV11-1 with TRBJ2-7; 8 bases are a match to TRBD2. Germline V gene data show CDR1 as SGHAT and CDR2 as FQDESV (reference sequence). This CDR3 spans 16 amino acids. With 5 bases clipped from V and 0 bases from J, the junction kept 9 bases outside the gene matches. CDR3 amino acids: CASSGGGGPYSYEQYF. Here the CDR3 DNA reads TGTGCCAGCAGCGGAGGCGGGGGGCCATACTCCTACGAGCAGTACTTC.

The chain combines TRBV2 with TRBJ2-5; D is unresolved. The V end lost 3 bases, the J end lost 5 bases, and 7 bases lay between the germline ends. From germline, CDR1 is SNHLY and CDR2 FYNNEI. The CDR3 runs 12 residues. The CDR3 region has the DNA TGTGCCAGCAGTGAGATGAGGGAGACCCAGTACTTC. Translation: CASSEMRETQYF.

This chain uses TRBV28 with TRBJ1-5; no definite D call. The CDR3 runs to 12 residues. The ends were cut back, 8 bases at V and 2 bases at J, with 7 bases in the middle. The V gene's germline CDR1 is MDHEN and CDR2 SYDVKM. CDR3 coding DNA: TGTGCCAGCCTTGGAGGCAATCAGCCCCAGCATTTT. As protein: CASLGGNQPQHF.

In its sample, this clone was seen a few times. The chain joins TRBV2 to TRBJ2-7, with 10 positions matching TRBD1. V shed 0 bases and J 2 bases; nucleotides not matched to a gene: 7. In germline, CDR1 is SNHLY, CDR2 FYNNEI. This CDR3 contains 17 residues. The CDR3 here is CASSEAQGQGRTYEQYF. The CDR3 region has the DNA TGTGCCAGCAGTGAAGCGCAGGGACAGGGGAGGACCTACGAGCAGTACTTC.

V usage is TRBV7-8 and J usage is TRBJ1-2, with D possibly TRBD1 on 6 matching bases. The germline gives CDR1 SGHVS, CDR2 FQNEAQ. V shed 1 base and J shed 0 bases, with 12 bases lying between them. The CDR3 contains 16 residues. The CDR3 here is CASSLGGQGANYGYTF. The CDR3 DNA follows: TGTGCCAGCAGCTTAGGGGGGCAGGGAGCTAACTATGGCTACACCTTC.

This clone has a single count. Mismatch with germline at one junction end may stem from a read error. The CDR3 sequence: CASSEAWTGNYGYTF. The CDR3 nucleotides are TGTGCCAGCAGCGAAGCTTGGACAGGGAACTATGGCTACACCTTC. The V call is TRBV2, the J call TRBJ1-2, with 8 bases aligning to TRBD1. The CDR3 spans 15 residues. Germline CDR1 reads SNHLY; CDR2 reads FYNNEI.

This rearrangement joins TRBV7-2 to TRBJ2-1, with D possibly being TRBD2 (7 bases). The CDR3 has 16 amino acids. The V and J ends lost 5 bases and 13 bases respectively, with 27 bases between them. From germline, CDR1 is SGHTA and CDR2 FQGNSA. CDR3 amino acids: CASSPEGGGGWSNQFF. As DNA, the CDR3 is TGTGCCAGCAGCCCCGAAGGCGGGGGCGGGTGGTCGAACCAGTTCTTC. The entire variable domain, with the rest obtained from reference TRBV7-2 and TRBJ2-1, is as follows: GAGVSQSPSNKVTEKGKDVELRCDPISGHTALYWYRQSLGQGLEFLIYFQGNSAPDKSGLPSDRFSAERTGGSVSTLTIQRTQQEDSAVYLCASSPEGGGGWSNQFFGPGTRLTVL.

This chain uses TRBV19 with TRBJ1-1; a possible D gene is TRBD1 (6 bases). V was trimmed by 3 bases and J by 2 bases, leaving 19 bases between them. This CDR3 region has 17 residues. From germline, CDR1 is LNHDA and CDR2 SQIVND (reference sequence). The CDR3 loop reads CASSMSLAQGENTEAFF. Here the CDR3 DNA reads TGTGCCAGTAGTATGTCCTTGGCACAGGGCGAAAACACTGAAGCTTTCTTT.

This rearrangement joins TRBV4-2 to TRBJ1-1, with D possibly TRBD1 on 6 matching bases. Germline V gene lookup returns CDR1 LGHNA and CDR2 YNFKEQ. CDR3 length: 17 residues. Trimming pared 2 bases from V and 2 bases from J, leaving 18 bases between. The CDR3 DNA follows: TGTGCCAGCAGCCAACTAGGACAGAGCCCCTTTAACACTGAAGCTTTCTTT. Amino acid sequence: CASSQLGQSPFNTEAFF.

The chain uses TRBV7-6 and TRBJ2-7; maybe TRBD2 (6 bases). In germline, CDR1 is SGHVS, CDR2 FNYEAQ. Trimming removed 1 base at V and 4 bases at J, with 8 bases between. The CDR3 is 13 amino acids. CDR3 DNA: TGTGCCAGCAGCTTAGGTGGAGGGTACGAGCAGTACTTC. Amino acids: CASSLGGGYEQYF.

V usage is TRBV6-1 and J usage is TRBJ1-5, with TRBD1 identical over 9 bases. Germline loops: CDR1 MNHNS, CDR2 SASEGT. V was pared by 4 bases and J by 2 bases, with 9 bases of the junction left unmatched. CDR3 size: 17 residues. CDR3 sequence (DNA): TGTGCCAGCAGTGGCCCGGGACAGGGAGTAGGCAATCAGCCCCAGCATTTT. As protein: CASSGPGQGVGNQPQHF.

V gene TRBV5-6 combines with J gene TRBJ2-6; D gene unclear. With 4 bases removed from V and 4 bases from J, the gap between germline ends came to 3 bases. Germline V gene data show CDR1 as SGHDT and CDR2 as YYEEEE. CDR3 length: 12 residues. The CDR3, as DNA: TGTGCCAGCAGCCGGGGGGCCAACGTCCTGACTTTC. Amino acids: CASSRGANVLTF. Combining the CDR3 with reference TRBV5-6 and TRBJ2-6 gives the whole variable domain DAGVTQSPTHLIKTRGQQVTLRCSPKSGHDTVSWYQQALGQGPQFIFQYYEEEERQRGNFPDRFSGHQFPNYSSELNVNALLLGDSALYLCASSRGANVLTFGAGSRLTVL.

On this clone: In the same sample, other DNA sequences code for this CDR3. This chain connects TRBV27 to TRBJ2-7; D is possibly TRBD1 (5 bases). The CDR3 runs 11 residues. Trimming pared 2 bases from V and 7 bases from J, leaving 6 bases between. Germline V gene sequence: CDR1 MNHEY, CDR2 SMNVEV (reference sequence). The CDR3 sequence: CASSLGAEQYF. CDR3 DNA: TGTGCCAGCAGTTTAGGGGCTGAGCAGTACTTC.

The V call is TRBV6-5, the J call TRBJ1-1, with D unclear. The germline gives CDR1 MNHEY, CDR2 SVGAGI. The V and J ends lost 2 bases and 2 bases respectively, with 9 bases between them. The CDR3 contains 14 residues. The CDR3 reads CASSYRGLNTEAFF. In DNA, the CDR3 is TGTGCCAGCAGTTACAGAGGCCTAAACACTGAAGCTTTCTTT.

This clone occurred many times. This chain connects TRBV14 to TRBJ2-1; 8 bases match TRBD1. Per the germline V gene, CDR1 is SGHDN and CDR2 is FVKESK. This CDR3 is 15 amino acids long. V trimming: 3 bases; J trimming: 5 bases; junction bases outside the gene matches: 6. The CDR3 loop is CASSHAGGTNNEQFF. The DNA for the CDR3 is TGTGCCAGCAGCCACGCAGGGGGCACCAACAATGAGCAGTTCTTC. The full variable domain, rest sourced from reference TRBV14 and TRBJ2-1, is EAGVTQFPSHSVIEKGQTVTLRCDPISGHDNLYWYRRVMGKEIKFLLHFVKESKQDESGMPNNRFLAERTGGTYSTLKVQPAELEDSGVYFCASSHAGGTNNEQFFGPGTRLTVL.

The CDR3 protein is CASSLVQNYGYTF. Written as DNA, the CDR3 is TGCGCCAGCAGCTTAGTACAGAACTATGGCTACACCTTC. The V and J genes are TRBV5-1 and TRBJ1-2; D is unresolved. This CDR3 spans 13 amino acids. V was clipped by 2 bases and J by 2 bases, with 7 bases between them. The germline CDR1 and CDR2 sequences are SGHRS and YFSETQ. The variable domain in full, with the rest retrieved from reference TRBV5-1 and TRBJ1-2, is KAGVTQTPRYLIKTRGQQVTLSCSPISGHRSVSWYQQTPGQGLQFLFEYFSETQRNKGNFPGRFSGRQFSNSRSEMNVSTLELGDSALYLCASSLVQNYGYTFGSGTRLTVV.